This T cell receptor (beta chain) was documented in a study of blood T cell repertoires in COVID-19. The wider study: The United States, Italy and Spain supplied acute and convalescent COVID-19 samples. Nucleic acid was either cDNA or gDNA, and it came from T cells, B-cell-depleted T cells, or PBMCs.

Original handling: Quantification of nucleated cells was approximated via reference gene primer amplification. Repertoires were generated with immunoSEQ multiplex PCR, while TCRdb's copy carries only in-frame clones and drops some. V and J calls and clone size are as listed in that table; D and trimming were resolved from the DNA. The sample holds about 240,000 clones, 81% seen once. In this sample, this clone turned up a few times. The Seattle patients joined while their infection was active and were tracked longitudinally afterward. V was shortened by 0 bases and J by 11 bases, with 11 bases between the two germline ends. Germline V gene data show CDR1 as GTSNPN and CDR2 as SVGIG (reference sequence). CDR3 length: 13 residues.

The sequencing input was peripheral blood. This receptor was obtained from a woman aged 80 or older with COVID-19, enrolled during active disease. The chain is built from TRBV30 and TRBJ1-6; no reliable D call. CDR3 sequence (DNA): TGTGCCTGGAGTGTACCGAATGAGGCACCCCTCCACTTT. Residues: CAWSVPNEAPLHF. Looking up the rest from reference TRBV30 and TRBJ1-6 gives the full variable domain: SQTIHQWPATLVQPVGSPLSLECTVEGTSNPNLYWYRQAAGRGLQLLFYSVGIGQISSEVPQNLSASRPQDRQFILSSKKLLLSDSGFYLCAWSVPNEAPLHFGNGTRLTVT.